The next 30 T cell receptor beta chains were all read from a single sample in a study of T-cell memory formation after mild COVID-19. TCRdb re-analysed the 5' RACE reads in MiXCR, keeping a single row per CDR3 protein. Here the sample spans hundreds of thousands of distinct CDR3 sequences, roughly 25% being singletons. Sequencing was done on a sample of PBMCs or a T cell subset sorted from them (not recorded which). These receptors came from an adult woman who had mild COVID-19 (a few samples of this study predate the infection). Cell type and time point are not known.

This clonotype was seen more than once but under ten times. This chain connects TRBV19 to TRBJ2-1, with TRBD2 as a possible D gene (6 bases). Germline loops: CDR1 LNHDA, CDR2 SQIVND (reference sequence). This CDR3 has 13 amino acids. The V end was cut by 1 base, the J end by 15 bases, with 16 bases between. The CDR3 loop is CASSIGDRGLRFF. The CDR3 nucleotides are TGTGCCAGTAGTATAGGGGACCGGGGACTTCGGTTCTTC.

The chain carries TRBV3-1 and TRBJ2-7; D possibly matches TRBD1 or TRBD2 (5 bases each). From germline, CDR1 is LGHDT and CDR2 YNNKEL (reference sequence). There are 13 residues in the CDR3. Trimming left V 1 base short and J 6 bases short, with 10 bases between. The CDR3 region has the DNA TGTGCCAGCAGCCAAGGACTTGGGGGCGAGCAGTACTTC. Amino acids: CASSQGLGGEQYF.

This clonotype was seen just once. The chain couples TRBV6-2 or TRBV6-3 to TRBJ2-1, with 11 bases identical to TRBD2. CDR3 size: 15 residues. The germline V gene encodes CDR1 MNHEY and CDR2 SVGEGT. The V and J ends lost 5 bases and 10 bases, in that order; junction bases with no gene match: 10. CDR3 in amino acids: CASSKTLAGDREQFF. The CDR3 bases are TGTGCCAGCAGTAAAACACTAGCGGGAGATCGAGAGCAGTTCTTC.

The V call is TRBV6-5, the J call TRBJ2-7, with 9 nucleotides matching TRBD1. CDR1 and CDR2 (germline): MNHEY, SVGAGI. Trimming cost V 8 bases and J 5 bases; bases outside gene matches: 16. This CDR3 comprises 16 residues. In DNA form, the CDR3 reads TGTGCCAGCTCCAATCCGGGACAGGGCACATCCGACGAGCAGTACTTC. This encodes CASSNPGQGTSDEQYF.

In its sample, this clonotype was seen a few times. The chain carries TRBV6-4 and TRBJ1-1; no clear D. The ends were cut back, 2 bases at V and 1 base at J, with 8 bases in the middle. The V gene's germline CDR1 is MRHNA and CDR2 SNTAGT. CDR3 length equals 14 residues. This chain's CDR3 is CASSDGLENTEAFF. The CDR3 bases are TGTGCCAGCAGTGACGGGTTGGAGAACACTGAAGCTTTCTTT.

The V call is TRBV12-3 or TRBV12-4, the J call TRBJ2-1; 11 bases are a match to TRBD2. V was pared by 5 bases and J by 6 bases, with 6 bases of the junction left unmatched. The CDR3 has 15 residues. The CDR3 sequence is CASSATSGNSNEQFF. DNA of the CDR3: TGTGCCAGCAGTGCGACTAGCGGGAATAGCAATGAGCAGTTCTTC.

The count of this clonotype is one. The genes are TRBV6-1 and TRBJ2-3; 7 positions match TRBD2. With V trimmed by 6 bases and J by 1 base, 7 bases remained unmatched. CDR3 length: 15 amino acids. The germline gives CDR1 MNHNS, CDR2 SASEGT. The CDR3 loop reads CASSSAGSGTDTQYF. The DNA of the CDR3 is TGTGCCAGCAGCTCAGCGGGGTCGGGCACAGATACGCAGTATTTT.

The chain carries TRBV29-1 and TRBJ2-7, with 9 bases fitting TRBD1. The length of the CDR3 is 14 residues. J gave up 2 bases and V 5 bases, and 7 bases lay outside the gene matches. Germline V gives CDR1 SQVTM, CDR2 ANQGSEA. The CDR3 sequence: CSVLGQGPPYEQYF. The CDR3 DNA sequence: TGCAGCGTTCTGGGACAGGGCCCTCCCTACGAGCAGTACTTC.

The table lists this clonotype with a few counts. CDR3 amino acids: CACPHGQGGDEQFF. CDR3 nucleotide sequence: TGTGCCTGCCCCCACGGACAGGGCGGGGATGAGCAGTTCTTC. The chain links TRBV30 to TRBJ2-1; 8 nucleotides line up with TRBD1. This CDR3 has 14 amino acids. The germline V gene has CDR1 GTSNPN and CDR2 SVGIG (reference sequence). Trimming removed 6 bases from V and 8 bases from J; junction bases left unmatched: 12.

CDR3 sequence: CATSVQTGSYNEQFF. CDR3 DNA: TGTGCCACCAGTGTACAGACAGGGTCCTACAATGAGCAGTTCTTC. This chain joins TRBV24-1 and TRBJ2-1, with TRBD1 identical over 7 bases. The CDR3 spans 15 residues. CDR1 KGHDR and CDR2 SFDVKD come from the germline V gene. V shed 5 bases and J 1 base; nucleotides not matched to a gene: 4.

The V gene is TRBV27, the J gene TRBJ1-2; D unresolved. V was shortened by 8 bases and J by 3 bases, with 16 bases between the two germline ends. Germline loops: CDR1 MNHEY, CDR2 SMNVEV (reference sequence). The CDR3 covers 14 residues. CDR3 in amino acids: CASGSGRKDYGYTF. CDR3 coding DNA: TGTGCCAGCGGCTCGGGAAGGAAGGACTATGGCTACACCTTC.

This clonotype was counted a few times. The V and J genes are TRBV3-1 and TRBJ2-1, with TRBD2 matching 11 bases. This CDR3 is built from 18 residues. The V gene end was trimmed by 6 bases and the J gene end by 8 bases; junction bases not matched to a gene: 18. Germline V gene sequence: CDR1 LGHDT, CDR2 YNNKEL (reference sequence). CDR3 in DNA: TGTGCCAGCAGTCGCCCGGTAGCGGGGGGGCATCGGATCTATGAGCAGTTCTTC. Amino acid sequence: CASSRPVAGGHRIYEQFF.

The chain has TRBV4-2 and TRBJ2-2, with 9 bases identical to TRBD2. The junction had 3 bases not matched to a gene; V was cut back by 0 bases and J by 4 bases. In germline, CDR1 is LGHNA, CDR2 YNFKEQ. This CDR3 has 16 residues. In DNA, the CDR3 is TGTGCCAGCAGCCAAGAGGGTAGCGGGAGCACCGGGGAGCTGTTTTTT. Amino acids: CASSQEGSGSTGELFF.

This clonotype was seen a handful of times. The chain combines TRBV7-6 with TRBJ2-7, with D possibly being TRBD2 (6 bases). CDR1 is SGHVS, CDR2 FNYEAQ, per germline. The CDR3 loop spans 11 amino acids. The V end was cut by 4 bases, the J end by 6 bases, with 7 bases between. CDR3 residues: CASSYGGEQYF. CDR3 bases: TGTGCCAGCAGCTACGGGGGCGAGCAGTACTTC.

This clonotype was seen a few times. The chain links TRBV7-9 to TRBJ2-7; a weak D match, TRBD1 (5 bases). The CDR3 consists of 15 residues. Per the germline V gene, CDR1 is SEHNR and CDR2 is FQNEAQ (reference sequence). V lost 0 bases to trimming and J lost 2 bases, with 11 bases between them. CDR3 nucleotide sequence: TGTGCCAGCAGCTTAGCGCAAACAGGTCCCTACGAGCAGTACTTC. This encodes CASSLAQTGPYEQYF. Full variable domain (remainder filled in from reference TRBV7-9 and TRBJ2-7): DTGVSQNPRHKITKRGQNVTFRCDPISEHNRLYWYRQTLGQGPEFLTYFQNEAQLEKSRLLSDRFSAERPKGSFSTLEIQRTEQGDSAMYLCASSLAQTGPYEQYFGPGTRLTVT.

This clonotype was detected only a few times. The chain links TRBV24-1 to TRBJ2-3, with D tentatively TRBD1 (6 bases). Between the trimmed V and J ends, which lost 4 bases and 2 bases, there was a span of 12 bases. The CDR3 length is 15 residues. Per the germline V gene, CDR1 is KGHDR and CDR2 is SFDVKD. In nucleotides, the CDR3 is TGTGCCACCAGTGAATGGGGACATTTCACAGATACGCAGTATTTT. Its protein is CATSEWGHFTDTQYF.

Here the CDR3 DNA reads TGTGCCAGCAGCGGTTCGGAGTATGGCTACACCTTC. Translation: CASSGSEYGYTF. The chain links TRBV2 to TRBJ1-2; no clear D. This CDR3 is 12 amino acids long. V lost 6 bases and J 5 bases, leaving 10 bases between the germline ends. Germline V lookup: CDR1 SNHLY, CDR2 FYNNEI.

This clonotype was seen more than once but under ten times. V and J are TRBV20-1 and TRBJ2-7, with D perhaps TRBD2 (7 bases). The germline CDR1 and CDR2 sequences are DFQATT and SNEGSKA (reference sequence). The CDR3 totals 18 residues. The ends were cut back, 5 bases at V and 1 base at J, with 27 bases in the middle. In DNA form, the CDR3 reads TGCAGTGCTTGGACGACTAGGGGGGGAGGGCTTGAGTCCTACGAGCAGTACTTC. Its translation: CSAWTTRGGGLESYEQYF.

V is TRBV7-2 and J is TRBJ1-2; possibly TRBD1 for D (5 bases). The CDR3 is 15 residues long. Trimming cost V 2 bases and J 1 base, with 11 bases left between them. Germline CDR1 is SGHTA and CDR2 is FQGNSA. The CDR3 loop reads CASSLWGGDNYGYTF. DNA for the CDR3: TGTGCCAGCAGCTTATGGGGCGGAGATAACTATGGCTACACCTTC.

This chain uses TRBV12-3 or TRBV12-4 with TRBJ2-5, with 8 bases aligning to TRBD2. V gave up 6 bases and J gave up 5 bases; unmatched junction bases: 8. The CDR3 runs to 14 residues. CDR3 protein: CASRSGLVGETQYF. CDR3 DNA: TGTGCCAGCAGGTCGGGACTAGTCGGGGAGACCCAGTACTTC.

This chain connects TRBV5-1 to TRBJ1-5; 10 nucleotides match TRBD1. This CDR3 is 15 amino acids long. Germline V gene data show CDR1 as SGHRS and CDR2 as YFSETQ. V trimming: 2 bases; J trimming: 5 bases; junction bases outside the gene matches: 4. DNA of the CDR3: TGCGCCAGCAGCTTATGGGGGACAGGGGATCAGCCCCAGCATTTT. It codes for CASSLWGTGDQPQHF.

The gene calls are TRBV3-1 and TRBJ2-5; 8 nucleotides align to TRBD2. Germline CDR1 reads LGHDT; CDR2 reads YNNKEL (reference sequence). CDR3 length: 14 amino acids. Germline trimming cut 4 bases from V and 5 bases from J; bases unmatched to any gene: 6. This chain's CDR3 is CASSPRSGSETQYF. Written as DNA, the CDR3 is TGTGCCAGCAGCCCACGAAGCGGGAGTGAGACCCAGTACTTC.

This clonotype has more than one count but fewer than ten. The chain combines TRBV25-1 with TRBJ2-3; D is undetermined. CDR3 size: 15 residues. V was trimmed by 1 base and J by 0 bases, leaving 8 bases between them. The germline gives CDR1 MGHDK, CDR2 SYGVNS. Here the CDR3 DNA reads TGTGCCAGCAGTGAATCTCACAGAAGCACAGATACGCAGTATTTT. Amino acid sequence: CASSESHRSTDTQYF.

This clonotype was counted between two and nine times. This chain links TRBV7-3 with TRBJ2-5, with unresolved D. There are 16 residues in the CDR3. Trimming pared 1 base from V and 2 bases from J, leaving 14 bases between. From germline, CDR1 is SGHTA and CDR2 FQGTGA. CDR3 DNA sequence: TGTGCCAGCAGCTTAATGGGTGGGCAGGCTCAAGAGACCCAGTACTTC. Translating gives CASSLMGGQAQETQYF.

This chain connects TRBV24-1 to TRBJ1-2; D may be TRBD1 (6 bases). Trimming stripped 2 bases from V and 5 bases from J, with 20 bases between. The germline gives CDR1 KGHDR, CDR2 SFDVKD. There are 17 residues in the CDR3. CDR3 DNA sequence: TGTGCCACCAGTGATTCCCATACGGGGGGGGCCTATTATGGCTACACCTTC. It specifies CATSDSHTGGAYYGYTF.

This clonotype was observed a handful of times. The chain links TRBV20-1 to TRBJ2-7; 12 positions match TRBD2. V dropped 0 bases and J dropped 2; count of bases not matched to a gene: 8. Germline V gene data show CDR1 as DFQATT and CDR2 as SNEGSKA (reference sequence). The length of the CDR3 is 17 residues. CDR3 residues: CSARERLAGVPPYEQYF. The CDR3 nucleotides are TGCAGTGCTAGAGAGCGACTAGCGGGGGTTCCCCCCTACGAGCAGTACTTC.

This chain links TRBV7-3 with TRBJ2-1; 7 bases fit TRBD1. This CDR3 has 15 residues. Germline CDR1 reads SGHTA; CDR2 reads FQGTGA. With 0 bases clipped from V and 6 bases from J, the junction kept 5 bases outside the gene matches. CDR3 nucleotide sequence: TGTGCCAGCAGCTTAACGGGACAGAGGCTCAATGAGCAGTTCTTC. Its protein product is CASSLTGQRLNEQFF.

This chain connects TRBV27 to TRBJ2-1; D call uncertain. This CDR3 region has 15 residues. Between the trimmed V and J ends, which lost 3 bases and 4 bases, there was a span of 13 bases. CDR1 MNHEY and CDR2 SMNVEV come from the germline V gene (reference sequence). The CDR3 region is CASSFRRARYNEQFF. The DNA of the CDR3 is TGTGCCAGCAGTTTCCGTAGGGCTCGTTACAATGAGCAGTTCTTC.

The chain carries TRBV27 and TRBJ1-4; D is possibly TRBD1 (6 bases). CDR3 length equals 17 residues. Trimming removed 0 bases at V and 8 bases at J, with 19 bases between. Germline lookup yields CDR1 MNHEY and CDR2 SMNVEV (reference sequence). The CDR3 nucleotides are TGTGCCAGCAGTTTATCGCCCCCGGGGGCGCCTGGGGAAAAACTGTTTTTT. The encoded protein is CASSLSPPGAPGEKLFF.

In DNA form, the CDR3 reads TGTGCCAGCAGACATGACAGGGTCCCAGATACGCAGTATTTT. Translating gives CASRHDRVPDTQYF. The chain is built from TRBV7-8 and TRBJ2-3, with 7 bases fitting TRBD1. Germline loops: CDR1 SGHVS, CDR2 FQNEAQ. Trimming took 6 bases from V and 4 from J; bases not matched to a gene: 7. There are 14 residues in the CDR3. Looking up the rest from reference TRBV7-8 and TRBJ2-3 gives the full variable domain: GAGVSQSPRYKVAKRGQDVALRCDPISGHVSLFWYQQALGQGPEFLTYFQNEAQLDKSGLPSDRFFAERPEGSVSTLKIQRTQQEDSAVYLCASRHDRVPDTQYFGPGTRLTVL.